The 17 T cell receptor beta chains reported below all come from one sample, sequenced in a study of T-cell memory formation after mild COVID-19. TCRdb redid the calling of the 5' RACE reads with MiXCR, one entry per CDR3 protein. The sample holds 210,000 or so distinct CDR3 sequences; 25% to 35% are singletons and the top ten take approximately 10%. Source material: PBMCs or a T cell subset sorted from them (not recorded which). These TCRs come from an adult woman who had mild COVID-19 (a few samples of this study predate the infection). Cell type and time point are not known.

This clonotype was counted ten times or more. The chain combines TRBV14 with TRBJ2-1, with D unclear. V was clipped by 1 base and J by 7 bases, with 14 bases between them. The CDR3 extends over 15 amino acids. Per the germline V gene, CDR1 is SGHDN and CDR2 is FVKESK. The CDR3 loop is CASSQVRTLVNEQFF. The CDR3 nucleotides read TGTGCCAGCAGCCAAGTTCGAACTCTAGTAAATGAGCAGTTCTTC.

The sample holds one count of this clonotype. The chain carries TRBV7-3 and TRBJ2-1, with TRBD2 matching 7 bases. V lost 11 bases to trimming and J lost 6 bases; unmatched junction nucleotides: 7. This CDR3 spans 12 amino acids. Germline V lookup: CDR1 SGHTA, CDR2 FQGTGA. The CDR3 sequence is CAGTTTVNEQFF. CDR3 bases: TGTGCCGGGACTACCACGGTCAATGAGCAGTTCTTC.

This clonotype was detected a few times. The chain combines TRBV6-2 or TRBV6-3 with TRBJ2-1, with TRBD2 identical over 9 bases. The CDR3 runs to 18 residues. V lost 2 bases, J lost 5 bases, and 13 bases stayed unmatched. Germline values: CDR1 MNHEY, CDR2 SVGEGT. CDR3 in amino acids: CASSYPLGGSGSHNEQFF. In nucleotides, the CDR3 is TGTGCCAGCAGTTACCCCCTCGGGGGTAGCGGGAGCCACAATGAGCAGTTCTTC.

V and J are TRBV24-1 and TRBJ2-7; TRBD2 matches 14 bases. The CDR3 loop spans 17 amino acids. J lost 0 bases, V lost 4 bases, and 4 bases had no gene match. Germline lookup yields CDR1 KGHDR and CDR2 SFDVKD. CDR3: CATSEAGLAGASYEQYF. CDR3 coding DNA: TGTGCCACCAGTGAAGCGGGACTAGCGGGAGCCTCCTACGAGCAGTACTTC.

This clonotype was seen only a few times. In DNA, the CDR3 is TGTGCTAGTGCCGATACAGGGGGCGTTGAAAAACTGTTTTTT. This encodes CASADTGGVEKLFF. The chain is built from TRBV12-5 and TRBJ1-4; TRBD1 agrees at 9 bases. In germline, CDR1 is LGHNT, CDR2 FRNRAP. The CDR3 has 14 residues. Unmatched junction bases numbered 7, after V lost 7 bases and J lost 7 bases.

V usage is TRBV7-2 and J usage is TRBJ2-1, with a weak D call TRBD1 (6 bases). There are 15 residues in the CDR3. V shed 7 bases and J shed 6 bases, with 19 bases lying between them. Germline values: CDR1 SGHTA, CDR2 FQGNSA. DNA of the CDR3: TGTGCCAGCAACAGGGAAAGTGCTAGCCTCAATGAGCAGTTCTTC. Protein: CASNRESASLNEQFF.

This clonotype was counted only a few times. The V gene is TRBV7-3, the J gene TRBJ1-2, with a possible D match to TRBD1 (6 bases). Germline CDR1 and CDR2: SGHTA and FQGTGA. This CDR3 comprises 13 residues. With 2 bases removed from V and 7 bases from J, the gap between germline ends came to 11 bases. The CDR3 sequence: CASSLDMGAGYTF. As DNA, the CDR3 is TGTGCCAGCAGCTTAGATATGGGGGCTGGCTACACCTTC.

The rearrangement uses TRBV5-1 and TRBJ2-7; D possibly uses TRBD1 or TRBD2 (5 bases each). Trimming cost V 3 bases and J 6 bases, with 13 bases left between them. Germline V gives CDR1 SGHRS, CDR2 YFSETQ. The CDR3 extends over 13 amino acids. CDR3 residues: CASSSGRGAEQYF. The CDR3 DNA reads as TGCGCCAGCAGCTCGGGCCGAGGGGCCGAGCAGTACTTC.

This chain joins TRBV7-9 and TRBJ2-2; D might be TRBD2 (5 bases). Germline lookup yields CDR1 SEHNR and CDR2 FQNEAQ (reference sequence). The V end was cut by 7 bases, the J end by 1 base, with 10 bases between. The length of the CDR3 is 14 residues. CDR3 in DNA: TGTGCCAGCAACCCAGAGGGGAACACCGGGGAGCTGTTTTTT. It translates to CASNPEGNTGELFF.

The chain employs TRBV5-1 and TRBJ1-2; 7 bases fit TRBD1. This CDR3 spans 14 amino acids. Losses at the gene ends were 4 bases for V and 7 bases for J; bases not matched to a gene: 10. Germline CDR1 reads SGHRS; CDR2 reads YFSETQ. The CDR3 coding sequence is TGCGCCAGCAGCGAACGCACGACAGGGCTTGGCTACACCTTC. Amino acid sequence: CASSERTTGLGYTF.

This clonotype was picked up a small number of times. This chain uses TRBV4-1 with TRBJ2-1; 8 bases align to TRBD1. The germline V gene encodes CDR1 MGHRA and CDR2 YSYEKL. This CDR3 spans 16 amino acids. The V segment lost 2 bases and the J segment 8 bases; nucleotides outside the gene matches: 11. The CDR3 nucleotides read TGCGCCAGCAGCCAACGAACAGGGGGTAGGATGCATGAGCAGTTCTTC. Translating it yields CASSQRTGGRMHEQFF.

The chain couples TRBV12-3 or TRBV12-4 to TRBJ2-3, with 11 bases that match TRBD1. Losses at the gene ends were 5 bases for V and 2 bases for J; bases not matched to a gene: 12. The CDR3 runs to 18 residues. The CDR3 sequence: CASSVGQGASRFTDTQYF. Here the CDR3 DNA reads TGTGCCAGCAGTGTCGGACAGGGGGCAAGTCGCTTCACAGATACGCAGTATTTT.

This clonotype appeared many times. This rearrangement joins TRBV27 to TRBJ1-1, with 8 positions matching TRBD1. Per the germline V gene, CDR1 is MNHEY and CDR2 is SMNVEV (reference sequence). The CDR3 length is 15 residues. V shed 3 bases and J 7 bases; nucleotides not matched to a gene: 10. CDR3 sequence: CASSLQGALKSEAFF. The CDR3 DNA reads as TGTGCCAGCAGTTTGCAGGGGGCCCTGAAGAGTGAAGCTTTCTTT.

V is TRBV13 and J is TRBJ2-5, with 8 positions matching TRBD2. Germline loops: CDR1 PRHDT, CDR2 FYEKMQ (reference sequence). With V trimmed by 0 bases and J by 6 bases, 6 bases remained unmatched. CDR3 length: 15 amino acids. Here the CDR3 reads CASSLGREGLKTQYF. As DNA, the CDR3 is TGTGCCAGCAGCTTAGGACGGGAGGGCCTCAAGACCCAGTACTTC.

CDR3 residues: CASSLAAAGGTGELFF. CDR3 sequence (DNA): TGCGCCAGCAGCTTGGCGGCTGCGGGAGGAACCGGGGAGCTGTTTTTT. This chain uses TRBV5-1 with TRBJ2-2; 8 bases line up with TRBD2. The germline V gene encodes CDR1 SGHRS and CDR2 YFSETQ. The length of the CDR3 is 16 residues. V trimming: 0 bases; J trimming: 5 bases; junction bases outside the gene matches: 6.

There are a few counts of this clonotype. V gene TRBV6-5 combines with J gene TRBJ1-2, with a weak D call TRBD1 (6 bases). CDR1 is MNHEY, CDR2 SVGAGI, per germline. V was shortened by 2 bases and J by 8 bases, with 15 bases between the two germline ends. The CDR3 runs to 14 residues. CDR3 in DNA: TGTGCCAGCAGTTACGGCCCGGGGGCGGAAGGCTACACCTTC. Translating gives CASSYGPGAEGYTF.

This chain links TRBV4-1 with TRBJ2-3, with 9 bases lining up with TRBD2. Germline values: CDR1 MGHRA, CDR2 YSYEKL. The V gene end was trimmed by 1 base and the J gene end by 1 base; junction bases not matched to a gene: 6. The CDR3 totals 17 residues. The CDR3 loop is CASSQVAGVVRTDTQYF. DNA for the CDR3: TGCGCCAGCAGCCAAGTAGCGGGGGTGGTCCGCACAGATACGCAGTATTTT.